The rows below give T cell receptor beta chains drawn from one sample of a study of circulating CD8 cells and anti-PD-1 response in melanoma. TCRdb reprocessed the reads via MiXCR and lists one record per CDR3 protein. Of roughly 2,000 distinct CDR3 sequences in the sample, about 7.5% were seen once. Sample: CD8+ T cells from PBMCs, taken at baseline or after one month of anti-PD-1 therapy (not recorded which). These receptors came from a human donor with melanoma. Both conserved end residues are part of each CDR3. The order of the fields is J gene, D gene, CDR3 length, clone size, V gene, CDR3 DNA, CDR3 protein. A D gene is named only where the DNA matches it firmly. Part of the rows lack a size; the others show once, few, many or a class for expanded clones.

j_gene: TRBJ2-1
d_gene: .
len: 13
abundance: medium-sized
v_gene: TRBV29-1
CDR3nt: TGCAGCGGGTGGTGGGGGGCACCACTTGAGCAGTTCTTC
CDR3aa: CSGWWGAPLEQFF

j_gene: TRBJ1-1
d_gene: .
len: 15
abundance: medium-sized
v_gene: TRBV4-2
CDR3nt: TGTGCCAGCAGCCCGGGGACAACTCTCGGCACTGAAGCTTTCTTT
CDR3aa: CASSPGTTLGTEAFF

j_gene: TRBJ2-7
d_gene: TRBD2
len: 16
abundance: .
v_gene: TRBV27
CDR3nt: TGTGCCAGCAGTTTGGCGGGAGAAACCAGCTCCTACGAGCAGTACTTC
CDR3aa: CASSLAGETSSYEQYF

j_gene: TRBJ1-1
d_gene: .
len: 12
abundance: medium-sized
v_gene: TRBV27
CDR3nt: TGTGCCAGCACCCTCCCGGGAAGGGAGGCTTTCTTT
CDR3aa: CASTLPGREAFF

j_gene: TRBJ2-1
d_gene: .
len: 13
abundance: medium-sized
v_gene: TRBV5-6
CDR3nt: TGTGCCAGCAGCTTGAGCGTCGTTGGTGAGCAGTTCTTC
CDR3aa: CASSLSVVGEQFF

j_gene: TRBJ2-5
d_gene: TRBD2
len: 15
abundance: medium-sized
v_gene: TRBV2
CDR3nt: TGTGCCAGCAGTGAAGGCGGGGGGGCCGGGGAGACCCAGTACTTC
CDR3aa: CASSEGGGAGETQYF

j_gene: TRBJ2-3
d_gene: .
len: 13
abundance: once
v_gene: TRBV28
CDR3nt: TGTGCCAGCACCGCTTACAGGGTAGATACGCAGTATTTT
CDR3aa: CASTAYRVDTQYF

j_gene: TRBJ2-3
d_gene: .
len: 12
abundance: .
v_gene: TRBV7-9
CDR3nt: TGTGCCAGCAGCTTGGGCACAGATACGCAGTATTTT
CDR3aa: CASSLGTDTQYF

j_gene: TRBJ2-2
d_gene: TRBD1
len: 16
abundance: medium-sized
v_gene: TRBV24-1
CDR3nt: TGTGCCACCAGTGGACCGGGACAGGAGAACACCGGGGAGCTGTTTTTT
CDR3aa: CATSGPGQENTGELFF

j_gene: TRBJ1-1
d_gene: .
len: 11
abundance: large
v_gene: TRBV2
CDR3nt: TGTGCCAGCGGAGTCGGGACGGGAGCTTTCTTT
CDR3aa: CASGVGTGAFF

j_gene: TRBJ2-3
d_gene: .
len: 16
abundance: medium-sized
v_gene: TRBV2
CDR3nt: TGTGCCAGCAGTGTGGACGGCTCTGAAAGCACAGATACGCAGTATTTT
CDR3aa: CASSVDGSESTDTQYF

j_gene: TRBJ2-1
d_gene: .
len: 12
abundance: medium-sized
v_gene: TRBV27
CDR3nt: TGTGCCAGCAGTTTAATGGGGAATGAGCAGTTCTTC
CDR3aa: CASSLMGNEQFF

j_gene: TRBJ2-7
d_gene: .
len: 12
abundance: medium-sized
v_gene: TRBV25-1
CDR3nt: TGTGCCAGCAGTGTGAGGGGGTTGGAGCAGTACTTC
CDR3aa: CASSVRGLEQYF

j_gene: TRBJ2-2
d_gene: .
len: 12
abundance: medium-sized
v_gene: TRBV29-1
CDR3nt: TGCAGCGTTTTCCTAAACACCGGGGAGCTGTTTTTT
CDR3aa: CSVFLNTGELFF

j_gene: TRBJ2-3
d_gene: TRBD2
len: 16
abundance: medium-sized
v_gene: TRBV7-9
CDR3nt: TGTGCCGGCCGCGCAGCGGGAGGCGAAAACACAGATACGCAGTATTTT
CDR3aa: CAGRAAGGENTDTQYF